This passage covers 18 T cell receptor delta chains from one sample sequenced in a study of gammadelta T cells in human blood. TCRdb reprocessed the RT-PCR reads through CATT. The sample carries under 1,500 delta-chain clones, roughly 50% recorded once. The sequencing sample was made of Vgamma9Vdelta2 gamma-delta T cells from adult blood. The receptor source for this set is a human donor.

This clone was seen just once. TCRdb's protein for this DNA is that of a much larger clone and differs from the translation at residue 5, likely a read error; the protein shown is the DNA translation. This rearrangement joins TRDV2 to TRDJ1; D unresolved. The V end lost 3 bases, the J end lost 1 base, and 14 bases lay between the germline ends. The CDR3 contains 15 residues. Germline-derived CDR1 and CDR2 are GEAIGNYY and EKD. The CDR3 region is CACDALTTSTDKLIF. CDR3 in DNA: TGTGCCTGTGACGCTCTTACTACGAGCACCGATAAACTCATCTTT.

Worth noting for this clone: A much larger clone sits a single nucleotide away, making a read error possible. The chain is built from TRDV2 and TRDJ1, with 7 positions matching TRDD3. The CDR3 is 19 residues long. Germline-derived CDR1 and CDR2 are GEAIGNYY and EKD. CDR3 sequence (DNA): TGTGCCTGTGACACCGTTACGCTGGGGGGCAAACAGAACACCGATAAAATCATCTTT. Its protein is CACDTVTLGGKQNTDKIIF.

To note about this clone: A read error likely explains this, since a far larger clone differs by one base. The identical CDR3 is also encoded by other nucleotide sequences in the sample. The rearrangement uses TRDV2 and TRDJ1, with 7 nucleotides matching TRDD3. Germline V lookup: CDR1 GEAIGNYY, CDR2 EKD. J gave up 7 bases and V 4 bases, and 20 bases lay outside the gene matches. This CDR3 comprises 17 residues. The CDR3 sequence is CACDRLAPGGFSFKLIF. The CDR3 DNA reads TGTGCCTGTGATCGCCTAGCCCCTGGGGGTTTCTCCTTTAAACTCATCTTT.

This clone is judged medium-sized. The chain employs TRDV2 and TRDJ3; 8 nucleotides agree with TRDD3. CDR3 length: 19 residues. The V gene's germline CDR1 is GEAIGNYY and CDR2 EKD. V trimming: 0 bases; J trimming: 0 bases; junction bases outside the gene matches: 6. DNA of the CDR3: TGTGCCTGTGACACCGTTCTGGGGGAAAACTCCTGGGACACCCGACAGATGTTTTTC. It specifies CACDTVLGENSWDTRQMFF.

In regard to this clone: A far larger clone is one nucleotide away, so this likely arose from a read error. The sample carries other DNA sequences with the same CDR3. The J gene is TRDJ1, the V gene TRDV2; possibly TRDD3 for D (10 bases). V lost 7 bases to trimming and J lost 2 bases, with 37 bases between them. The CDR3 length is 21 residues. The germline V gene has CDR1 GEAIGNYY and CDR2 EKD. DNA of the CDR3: TGTGCCTGCGCATCCCTTCCTACGTCTACTGGGGGATTCGGGGAGACCGATAAACTCATCTTT. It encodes CACASLPTSTGGFGETDKLIF.

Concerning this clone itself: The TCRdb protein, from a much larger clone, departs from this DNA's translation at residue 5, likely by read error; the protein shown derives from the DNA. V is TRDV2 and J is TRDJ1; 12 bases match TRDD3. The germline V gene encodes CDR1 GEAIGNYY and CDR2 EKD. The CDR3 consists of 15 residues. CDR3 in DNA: TGTGCCTGTGACCTCGTACTGGGGGATACCGGTAAACTCATCTTT. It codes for CACDLVLGDTGKLIF.

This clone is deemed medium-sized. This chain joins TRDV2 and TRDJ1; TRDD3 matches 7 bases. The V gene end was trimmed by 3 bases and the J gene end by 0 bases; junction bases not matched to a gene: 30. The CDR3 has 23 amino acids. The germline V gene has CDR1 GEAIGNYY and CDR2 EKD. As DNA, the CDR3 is TGTGCCTGTGACCTTAAACTACCTAGTGCTCGGGAACACTGGGGTCAATACACCGATAAACTCATCTTT. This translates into CACDLKLPSAREHWGQYTDKLIF.

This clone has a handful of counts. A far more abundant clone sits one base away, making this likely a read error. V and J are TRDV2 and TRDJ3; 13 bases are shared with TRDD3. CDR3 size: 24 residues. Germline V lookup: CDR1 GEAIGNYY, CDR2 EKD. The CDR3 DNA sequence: TGTTCCTGTGACACCGGTTTTGGGAGCGCACTGGGGGATACGCGAAGCTGGGACACCCGACAGATGTTTTTC. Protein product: CSCDTGFGSALGDTRSWDTRQMFF.

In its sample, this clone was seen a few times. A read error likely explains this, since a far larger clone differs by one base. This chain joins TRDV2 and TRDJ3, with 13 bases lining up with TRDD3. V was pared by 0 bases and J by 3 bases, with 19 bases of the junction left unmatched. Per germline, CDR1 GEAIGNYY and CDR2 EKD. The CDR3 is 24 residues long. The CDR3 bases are TGTGCCTGTGACACCAGTTTTGGGAGCGCACTGGGGGATACGCGAAGCTGGGACACCCGACAGATGTTTTTC. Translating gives CACDTSFGSALGDTRSWDTRQMFF.

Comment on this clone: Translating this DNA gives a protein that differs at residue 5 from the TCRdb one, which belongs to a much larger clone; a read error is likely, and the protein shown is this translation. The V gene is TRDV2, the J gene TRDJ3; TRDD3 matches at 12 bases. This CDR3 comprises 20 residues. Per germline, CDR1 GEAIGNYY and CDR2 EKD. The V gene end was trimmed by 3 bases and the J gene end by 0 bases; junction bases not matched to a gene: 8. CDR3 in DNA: TGTGCCTGTGACCCCGTACTGGGGGATACTAGCTCCTGGGACACCCGACAGATGTTTTTC. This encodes CACDPVLGDTSSWDTRQMFF.

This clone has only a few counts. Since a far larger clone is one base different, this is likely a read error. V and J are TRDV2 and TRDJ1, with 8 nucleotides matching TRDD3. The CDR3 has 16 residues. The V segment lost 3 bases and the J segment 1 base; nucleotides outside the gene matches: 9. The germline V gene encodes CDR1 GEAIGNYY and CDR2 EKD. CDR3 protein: CACDDPLLGVTDKLIF. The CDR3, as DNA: TGTGCCTGTGACGATCCTCTACTGGGGGTCACCGATAAACTCATCTTT.

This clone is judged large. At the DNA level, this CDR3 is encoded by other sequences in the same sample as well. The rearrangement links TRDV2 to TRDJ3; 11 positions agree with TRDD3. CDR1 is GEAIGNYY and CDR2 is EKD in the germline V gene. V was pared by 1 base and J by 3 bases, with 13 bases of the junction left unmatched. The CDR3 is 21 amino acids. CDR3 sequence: CACDTGTLLGDSLWDTRQMFF. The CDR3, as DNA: TGTGCCTGTGACACTGGGACGTTACTGGGGGATAGTCTCTGGGACACCCGACAGATGTTTTTC.

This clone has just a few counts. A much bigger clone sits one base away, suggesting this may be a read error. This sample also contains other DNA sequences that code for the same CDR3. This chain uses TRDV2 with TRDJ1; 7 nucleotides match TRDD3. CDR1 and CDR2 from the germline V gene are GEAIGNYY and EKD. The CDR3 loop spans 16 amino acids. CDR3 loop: CACDILGIQDTDKLIF. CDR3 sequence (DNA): TGTGCCTGTGACATACTGGGGATCCAAGACACCGATAAACTCATCTTC.

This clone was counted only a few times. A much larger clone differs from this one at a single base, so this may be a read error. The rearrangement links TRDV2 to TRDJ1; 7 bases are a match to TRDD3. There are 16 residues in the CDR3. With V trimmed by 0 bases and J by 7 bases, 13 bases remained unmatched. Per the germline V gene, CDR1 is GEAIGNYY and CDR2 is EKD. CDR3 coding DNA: TGTGCCTGTGACACCGTGGGAGTTCTGGGGGGCACTAAACTCATCTTT. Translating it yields CACDTVGVLGGTKLIF.

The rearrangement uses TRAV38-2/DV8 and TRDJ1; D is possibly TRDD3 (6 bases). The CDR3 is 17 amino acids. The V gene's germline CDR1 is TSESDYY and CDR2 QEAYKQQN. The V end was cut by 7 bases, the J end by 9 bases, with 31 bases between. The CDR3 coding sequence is TGTGCTTATTTGGCCTCCCCACTCATAGGGTGGGGGGCGCAACTCATCTTT. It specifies CAYLASPLIGWGAQLIF.

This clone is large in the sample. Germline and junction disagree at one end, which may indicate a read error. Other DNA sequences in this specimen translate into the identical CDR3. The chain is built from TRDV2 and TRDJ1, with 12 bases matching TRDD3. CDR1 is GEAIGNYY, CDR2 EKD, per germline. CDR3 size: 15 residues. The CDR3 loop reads CACDHVLGDTGKLIF. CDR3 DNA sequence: TGTGCCTGTGACCACGTACTGGGGGATACCGGTAAACTCATCTTT.

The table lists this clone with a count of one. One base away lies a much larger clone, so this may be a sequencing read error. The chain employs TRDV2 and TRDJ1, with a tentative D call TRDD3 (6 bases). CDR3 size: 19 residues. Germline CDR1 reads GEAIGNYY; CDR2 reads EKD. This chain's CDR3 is CAYDTVNLGMPLYTDKLIF. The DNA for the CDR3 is TGTGCCTATGACACCGTTAACCTGGGGATGCCCTTGTACACCGATAAACTCATCTTT.

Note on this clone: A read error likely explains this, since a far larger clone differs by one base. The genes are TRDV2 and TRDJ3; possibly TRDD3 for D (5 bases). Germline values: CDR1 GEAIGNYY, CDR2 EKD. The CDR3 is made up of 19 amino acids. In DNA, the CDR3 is TGTGCCTGTGACACGATGGGGACTCCGTCCTCCTGGGACGCCCGACAGATGTTTTTC. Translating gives CACDTMGTPSSWDARQMFF.